This section outlines one T cell receptor beta chain sequence together with its context. What it binds is not known. This sample is drawn from a study of a mutant IDH1 vaccine in newly diagnosed glioma. Study at large: Patients were started on vaccination 4-6 weeks after radiotherapy alone, or with temozolomide cycles. Overall study findings and caveats: Overall, roughly 95% of patients had vaccine-induced immune responses.

Assay used: immunoSEQ multiplex PCR; TCRdb lists only in-frame clones, some missing. Here the sample spans about 38,000 clones, about four fifths being singletons. Time point meaning: week 5, during vaccination. Every single dose of the vaccine, 300 ug of mutant IDH1 20-mer peptide, came with topical imiquimod. Donors' newly diagnosed IDH1-mutant WHO grade 3 or 4 astrocytomas lacked nuclear ATRX. CDR1 WSHSY and CDR2 SAAADI come from the germline V gene. The CDR3 loop spans 17 amino acids. V lost 5 bases and J 4 bases, leaving 21 bases between the germline ends. The chain has TRBV10-2 and TRBJ1-5, with D tentatively TRBD1 (5 bases). The TCR was taken from a middle-aged man with glioma. This specimen was PBMCs, taken from a glioma patient whose treatment included an IDH1 peptide vaccine. CDR3 residues: CASSRTPRALENQPQHF. Written as DNA, the CDR3 is TGCGCCAGCAGTCGGACACCTCGAGCTCTTGAGAATCAGCCCCAGCATTTT.